Below, one T cell receptor beta chain is given with its context. Antigen specificity is unknown. This specimen belongs to a study of T cell clones after liver transplantation. About the study: Samples came from ITN030ST, which attempted immunosuppression withdrawal within 2 years of liver transplantation. Pre-transplant mixed lymphocyte reactions yielded third-party-reactive TCRbeta sequences as comparators for graft-donor-reactive sequences.

Findings and caveats of the study: A larger donor-reactive than third-party decline suggested partial antigen-specific deletion.

TCRdb's copy holds only in-frame clones and misses some; the assay was immunoSEQ multiplex PCR. The table shows roughly 55,000 clones, with approximately 84% occurring only once. There are 16 residues in the CDR3. Germline V gives CDR1 MNHNY, CDR2 SVGAGI (reference sequence). The J segment lost 5 bases and the V segment lost 6 bases, leaving 11 bases of the junction unmatched. Sample: CD4+ T cells from blood, taken before liver transplant. The TCR sequence derives from a human donor who received a liver transplant. This chain uses TRBV6-6 with TRBJ1-4; TRBD1 agrees at 8 bases. The CDR3 nucleotides are TGTGCCAGCAGCCTCGGGACAGGCGGCGGAAATGAAAAACTGTTTTTT. Its translation: CASSLGTGGGNEKLFF.